A selection of T cell receptor beta chains follows, all from one sample in a study of vaccination and CD4 T cells after COVID-19. TCRdb reprocessed the PCR reads with MiXCR, giving one entry per CDR3 protein. The profile shows about 9,100 distinct CDR3 sequences, about 67% of them singletons. No cognate antigen is known for these TCRs. The sequenced sample was CD4+ T cells from blood, cultured in vitro. Receptor source: a human donor who had recovered from COVID-19. The conserved cysteine and the conserved F or W are not part of the CDR3 here. The order of the fields is J gene, clone size, V gene, CDR3 length, CDR3 protein. Rows give clone size only sometimes, using once, few, many, or a class for an expanded clone.

TRBJ2-1 | . | TRBV11-2 | 11 | ASSLVIRNEQF
TRBJ2-1 | . | TRBV7-9 | 12 | ASSYGTSGDEQF
TRBJ1-6 | . | TRBV6-1 | 12 | ATEGGALNSPLH
TRBJ2-3 | . | TRBV24-1 | 13 | ATSPASGVPDTQY
TRBJ2-7 | once | TRBV7-9 | 13 | ASSYPSGSSYEQY
TRBJ1-3 | once | TRBV28 | 9 | ASSLGTVAY
TRBJ2-3 | . | TRBV25-1 | 14 | ASSPGLAGLTDTQY
TRBJ2-5 | . | TRBV7-9 | 14 | ASSFAYPGRGETQY
TRBJ2-5 | . | TRBV7-2 | 10 | ASSLQRGAQY
TRBJ2-7 | . | TRBV20-1 | 12 | SARERQLSYEQY
TRBJ2-3 | . | TRBV20-1 | 14 | SVLTSGGASTDTQY
TRBJ2-5 | few | TRBV10-3 | 13 | AISVQRGNQETQY
TRBJ2-1 | . | TRBV7-9 | 13 | ASSHRIAGYNEQF
TRBJ1-1 | . | TRBV6-1 | 9 | ASYDITEAF
TRBJ1-1 | . | TRBV20-1 | 11 | SARSSMNTEAF
TRBJ2-3 | few | TRBV20-1 | 17 | SAPGVTSGRAGSTDTQY
TRBJ1-5 | . | TRBV6-1 | 13 | ASSRQGGPNQPQH
TRBJ2-7 | . | TRBV6-1 | 11 | ASKPGQRYEQY
TRBJ1-6 | . | TRBV6-1 | 12 | ASTRGGGKEPLH
TRBJ2-3 | . | TRBV27 | 17 | ASRLYPGLKGMGTDTQY
TRBJ1-4 | . | TRBV20-1 | 11 | SARPRGQEKLF
TRBJ1-2 | . | TRBV4-2 | 11 | ASSQTREGGYT
TRBJ1-5 | . | TRBV6-5 | 13 | ASSYGPSKNQPQH
TRBJ1-6 | . | TRBV6-5 | 14 | ASSYSSGREGSPLH
TRBJ2-3 | . | TRBV7-9 | 15 | ASREYSGSTSTDTQY
TRBJ2-3 | . | TRBV7-2 | 14 | ASSLSGTQTSDTQY
TRBJ2-1 | . | TRBV7-2 | 13 | ASSPLAGEYNEQF
TRBJ1-1 | . | TRBV6-1 | 12 | ASSRDFPNTEAF
TRBJ2-3 | . | TRBV20-1 | 13 | SARAASGGTDTQY
TRBJ1-5 | . | TRBV6-5 | 13 | ASSYGTASGQPQH
TRBJ1-1 | . | TRBV7-9 | 12 | ASSSKGQGVEAF
TRBJ1-5 | few | TRBV6-1 | 15 | ASSPSPDRGDNQPQH
TRBJ1-2 | . | TRBV5-5 | 13 | ASKTSGNRDYGYT
TRBJ2-7 | few | TRBV7-9 | 13 | ASSEDRALWYEQY
TRBJ1-1 | . | TRBV30 | 14 | AWSVWGTQKNTEAF
TRBJ1-3 | . | TRBV15 | 12 | ATSIPRAGNTIY
TRBJ2-3 | . | TRBV6-1 | 10 | ASGRSTDTQY
TRBJ1-2 | few | TRBV19 | 12 | ASSIRQGTNGYT
TRBJ1-5 | . | TRBV19 | 13 | ASSIADSANQPQH
TRBJ2-7 | once | TRBV7-9 | 11 | ASSPDYRNEQY
TRBJ2-5 | . | TRBV7-9 | 11 | ASSLTLRGTQY
TRBJ2-5 | . | TRBV7-9 | 12 | ASSLAGSQETQY
TRBJ1-2 | few | TRBV27 | 14 | ASSPTLLQGPGGYT
TRBJ1-2 | . | TRBV20-1 | 12 | SAFNTGTPNGYT
TRBJ1-5 | . | TRBV28 | 16 | ASTLGGQGRLDNQPQH
TRBJ2-1 | . | TRBV7-2 | 12 | ASSLDARDNEQF
TRBJ1-5 | . | TRBV6-1 | 13 | ASRIDRWGDQPQH
TRBJ2-2 | . | TRBV7-9 | 10 | ASSWGSGELF
TRBJ1-2 | . | TRBV14 | 11 | ASSRMTGFGYT
TRBJ2-7 | . | TRBV19 | 14 | ASSIEGHTGTYEQY
TRBJ2-7 | . | TRBV18 | 12 | ASSPTGGAYEQY
TRBJ2-1 | once | TRBV10-1 | 11 | ASSEQGSNEQF
TRBJ2-1 | large | TRBV2 | 12 | ASRRDSAYNEQF
TRBJ1-5 | . | TRBV28 | 11 | ASRGPINQPQH